A selection of T cell receptor beta chains follows, all from one sample in a study of blood T cell repertoires in COVID-19. Libraries were prepared by immunoSEQ multiplex PCR; TCRdb keeps only in-frame clonotypes and omits some of them. The sample shows about 160,000 clones, around four fifths of them seen only once. Sequencing input: peripheral blood. The receptor source for this set is a man aged 65-85 years with acute or convalescent COVID-19. Each CDR3 is given with its conserved first and last residue. D genes are given only for firm matches. Where a row states a size, it is once, few, many or the class of an expanded clone; other rows omit it.

j_call clone_size d_call v_call cdr3_nt cdr3_aa
TRBJ1-3 once TRBD1 TRBV6-1 TGTGCCAGCAGTGAAAGGGACAGGGTGGAAAACACCATATATTTT CASSERDRVENTIYF
TRBJ2-5 NA TRBD2 TRBV5-4 TGTGCCAGCAGCTTGCGTCTAGCGGGGCAAGAGACCCAGTACTTC CASSLRLAGQETQYF
TRBJ2-2 NA TRBD1 TRBV5-1 TGCGCCAGCAGCTTGGGTATAACAGGGGTCACCGGGGAGCTGTTTTTT CASSLGITGVTGELFF
TRBJ1-6 NA NA TRBV6-1 TGTGCCAGCAGTGAAAGTGACCCAGGGCCCCTCCACTTT CASSESDPGPLHF
TRBJ1-4 few TRBD1 TRBV5-1 TGCGCCAGCAGCTTGGGCAGGGGGAATGAAAAACTGTTTTTT CASSLGRGNEKLFF
TRBJ2-7 NA NA TRBV7-2 TGTGCCAGCAGCTTAGAGGCTAGTAGGAGCTACGAGCAGTACTTC CASSLEASRSYEQYF
TRBJ2-5 NA NA TRBV6-5 TGTGCCAGCAGTTACGGTGGTAGCGCGGTAGAGACCCAGTACTTC CASSYGGSAVETQYF
TRBJ1-2 few TRBD1 TRBV28 TGTGCCAGTTGGGACAGGGACTATTATGGCTACACCTTC CASWDRDYYGYTF
TRBJ2-7 NA TRBD1 TRBV28 TGTGCCATACAGGGGGCCTACGAGCAGTACTTC CAIQGAYEQYF
TRBJ1-1 NA NA TRBV5-1 TGCGCCAGCAGCATAGGGACACAGAACACTGAAGCTTTCTTT CASSIGTQNTEAFF
TRBJ2-7 NA TRBD1 TRBV5-1 TGCGCCAGCAGCCAGGCCGGGACAGGGAAGACCTACGAGCAGTACTTC CASSQAGTGKTYEQYF
TRBJ1-3 many NA TRBV19 TGTGCCACTAAAGAGGGTGTCTCTGGAAACACCATATATTTT CATKEGVSGNTIYF
TRBJ2-5 NA NA TRBV10-1 TGCGCCAGCAGTCCCGGACTGTCCAAAGAGACCCAGTACTTC CASSPGLSKETQYF
TRBJ2-6 NA TRBD2 TRBV4-2 TGTGCCAGCAGCCCCGGGACTAGCGGGAGAGGTGGGGCCAACGTCCTGACTTTC CASSPGTSGRGGANVLTF
TRBJ1-4 many NA TRBV13 TGTGCCAGCAGTACAACGCAGCGGGGGGGCGGCACCGAAAAACTGTTTTTT CASSTTQRGGGTEKLFF
TRBJ1-1 few NA TRBV30 TGTGCCTGGAGTCCACATAATACAGGCATGAACACTGAAGCTTTCTTT CAWSPHNTGMNTEAFF
TRBJ2-7 NA NA TRBV7-9 TGTGCCAGCAGTCCTTACGGGACAAATTACGAGCAGTACTTC CASSPYGTNYEQYF
TRBJ2-3 NA NA TRBV24-1 TGTGCCACCAGTGATTCCACAGGGTACACAGATACGCAGTATTTT CATSDSTGYTDTQYF
TRBJ1-1 NA NA TRBV25-1 TGTGCCAGCAGTGATCTTTCCAACACAGCTTTCTTT CASSDLSNTAFF
TRBJ2-2 many TRBD2 TRBV7-8 TGTGCCAGCAGCTTAGCGCTAGCGGGGGGCCGGTCCACCGGGGAGCTGTTTTTT CASSLALAGGRSTGELFF
TRBJ1-2 NA NA TRBV9 TGTGCCAGCAGCCCGCAGGCGAGTATCTATGGCTACACCTTC CASSPQASIYGYTF
TRBJ2-5 NA TRBD1 TRBV7-2 TGTGCCAGCAGCTTAGTAGACAGGGGGGTCCAAGAGACCCAGTACTTC CASSLVDRGVQETQYF
TRBJ2-6 NA TRBD1 TRBV5-1 TGCGCCAGCAGCTCAACGGGACAGCCGAGCTCTGGGGCCAACGTCCTGACTTTC CASSSTGQPSSGANVLTF
TRBJ2-3 few NA TRBV6-6 TGTGCCACCCAGCGGGAAAGGGGGACAGATACGCAGTATTTT CATQRERGTDTQYF
TRBJ2-7 NA NA TRBV5-4 TGTGCCAGCAGCGGAACAGGGAGTCGTGGTTACGAGCAGTACTTC CASSGTGSRGYEQYF
TRBJ1-1 NA NA TRBV9 TGTGCCAGCAGCGTAGCTACGGGAAAGAACACTGAAGCTTTCTTT CASSVATGKNTEAFF
TRBJ2-5 NA TRBD2 TRBV13 TGTGCCAGCAGCTCCCATAGCGGGAGCGCTGAGACCCAGTACTTC CASSSHSGSAETQYF
TRBJ2-6 NA NA TRBV7-8 TGTGCCAGCAGCCCGACTGAGACGGCAACTGGGGCCAACGTCCTGACTTTC CASSPTETATGANVLTF
TRBJ2-7 NA TRBD2 TRBV7-8 TGTGCCAGCAGCTTCGCCGGGACTAGGTACTACGAGCAGTACTTC CASSFAGTRYYEQYF
TRBJ2-3 once NA TRBV4-1 TGCGCCAGCAGCCAGAGTAGCACAGATACGCAGTATTTT CASSQSSTDTQYF
TRBJ2-5 NA NA TRBV5-1 TGCGCCAGCGCCCCCCCGGGGGGCCGTGAGACCCAGTACTTC CASAPPGGRETQYF
TRBJ1-1 once NA TRBV2 TGTGCCAGCAGTGAAAAAAGGGGCAGGGATCGGGCTTTCTTT CASSEKRGRDRAFF
TRBJ2-2 NA TRBD2 TRBV27 TGTGCCAGCAGTCCTCTCGGGACTAGCGGGGGGAACACCGGGGAGCTGTTTTTT CASSPLGTSGGNTGELFF
TRBJ2-3 NA TRBD2 TRBV27 TGTGCCAGCAACCTCGGACTAGCGGGGGGTCCTCATACGCAGTATTTT CASNLGLAGGPHTQYF
TRBJ2-1 NA NA TRBV6-2/TRBV6-3 TGTGCCAGCAGTTACCCCGATGAGCAGTTCTTC CASSYPDEQFF
TRBJ2-7 NA NA TRBV14 TGTGCCAGCAGCCATCCCGAGACAGAGGCTTACGAGCAGTACTTC CASSHPETEAYEQYF
TRBJ2-5 NA TRBD1 TRBV15 TGTGCCACCAGCAGAGATCTGTGGACAGGGGGCGGAGAGACCCAGTACTTC CATSRDLWTGGGETQYF
TRBJ1-6 once NA TRBV21-1 TGCCCCAGGGGACAGACCTCACCCCTCCACTTT CPRGQTSPLHF
TRBJ1-4 NA NA TRBV7-9 TGTGCCAGCAGCTCCCCTCCAGTTGCAACTAATGAAAAACTGTTTTTT CASSSPPVATNEKLFF
TRBJ1-2 NA NA TRBV30 TGTGCCTGGAGGCCCCCCCGGGGGTCAGCCTCGGATAACTATGGCTACACCTTC CAWRPPRGSASDNYGYTF
TRBJ1-2 NA TRBD1 TRBV19 TGTGCCAGTAGTATACAGGGGGCTGGGTATGGCTACACCTTC CASSIQGAGYGYTF
TRBJ1-1 once NA TRBV10-2 TGCGCCAGCAGGGGTCAGGGGAACACTGAAGCTTTCTTT CASRGQGNTEAFF
TRBJ1-2 few TRBD1 TRBV19 TGTGCCAGTAGTATTTCCGGTGGGACAGGGGGGACCTACACCTTC CASSISGGTGGTYTF
TRBJ1-6 NA NA TRBV2 TGTGCCAGCAGTGATGAACAGTATAATTCACCCCTCCACTTT CASSDEQYNSPLHF
TRBJ2-7 NA TRBD1 TRBV6-1 TGTGCCAGCAGTGACAGGACAGGGAACTACGAGCAGTACTTC CASSDRTGNYEQYF
TRBJ2-1 NA TRBD2 TRBV9 TGTGCCAGCAGCGTTCGAACTAGCGGGACCAATGAGCAGTTCTTC CASSVRTSGTNEQFF
TRBJ1-6 NA NA TRBV3-1/TRBV3-2 TGTGCCAGCAGCCAAGAGTACAGGGTCTTATCACCCCTCCACTTT CASSQEYRVLSPLHF
TRBJ2-7 NA TRBD2 TRBV5-5 TGTGCCAGCAGCTTGGGGCAGGCGGGAGTATTCGAGCAGTACTTC CASSLGQAGVFEQYF
TRBJ1-5 NA TRBD1 TRBV12-3/TRBV12-4 TGTGCCAGCGGACAGGACAATCAGCCCCAGCATTTT CASGQDNQPQHF
TRBJ1-5 NA NA TRBV7-9 TGTGCCAGCAGCTCGGCAGGGGCGGGCAATCAGCCCCAGCATTTT CASSSAGAGNQPQHF
TRBJ2-5 NA NA TRBV7-6 TGTGCCAGCAGCTACTCCGGGGCCCAGTACTTC CASSYSGAQYF
TRBJ1-2 NA NA TRBV20-1 TGCAGTGCTAGTATCAGGGAAACTCGTGGCTACACCTTC CSASIRETRGYTF
TRBJ2-3 NA NA TRBV11-3 TGTGCCAGCAGCGCGAGAGGAGGGTCTAGCACAGATACGCAGTATTTT CASSARGGSSTDTQYF
TRBJ2-1 NA TRBD2 TRBV3-1/TRBV3-2 TGTGCCAGCAGCCAAGGCGGGAGGGCCTACAATGAGCAGTTCTTC CASSQGGRAYNEQFF
TRBJ1-2 NA NA TRBV10-3 TGTGCCATCAGCTTACTAAACGATAACTATGGCTACACCTTC CAISLLNDNYGYTF
TRBJ1-2 once TRBD1 TRBV6-5 TGTGCCAGCAGAACCGGGACAGGGGTTATCTATGGCTACACCTTC CASRTGTGVIYGYTF
TRBJ2-7 NA TRBD2 TRBV10-3 TGTGCCATCAGCCCCCCCGAGCGGGGCGGGTACGAGCAGTACTTC CAISPPERGGYEQYF
TRBJ2-7 NA TRBD2 TRBV18 TGTGCCAGCTCAAGTTACGGGGGGGCTCCCTACGAGCAGTACTTC CASSSYGGAPYEQYF
TRBJ2-5 NA NA TRBV5-1 TGCGCCAGCAGCTTGGACACGGAGGCCCAGTACTTC CASSLDTEAQYF